This passage covers 18 T cell receptor beta chains from one sample sequenced in a study of OX40 agonist ivuxolimab in advanced cancers. Profiling relied on immunoSEQ multiplex PCR, and the TCRdb table lists in-frame clones only, not all of them. The data show tens of thousands of clones, approximately 80% seen once. The starting material was CD4+ or CD8+ T cells sorted from blood, obtained in a trial of the OX40 agonist ivuxolimab. The receptors derive from an adult with an advanced solid tumor such as melanoma, head and neck, liver or kidney cancer.

The chain uses TRBV27 and TRBJ2-2, with 14 nucleotides matching TRBD2. Trimming removed 3 bases from V and 6 bases from J; junction bases left unmatched: 6. The CDR3 loop spans 17 amino acids. Germline CDR1 MNHEY, CDR2 SMNVEV (reference sequence). CDR3: CASSLVRLAGGPGELFF. The CDR3 coding sequence is TGTGCCAGCAGTTTGGTCCGACTAGCGGGAGGGCCCGGGGAGCTGTTTTTT.

The chain has TRBV7-9 and TRBJ2-1; a possible D gene is TRBD2 (5 bases). Germline CDR1 SEHNR, CDR2 FQNEAQ (reference sequence). The CDR3 covers 18 residues. V was shortened by 5 bases and J by 0 bases, with 20 bases between the two germline ends. CDR3 region: CASSTTEGSRSSYNEQFF. As DNA, the CDR3 is TGTGCCAGCAGCACGACGGAAGGGAGTCGAAGCTCCTACAATGAGCAGTTCTTC. Variable domain in full (rest from reference TRBV7-9 and TRBJ2-1): DTGVSQNPRHKITKRGQNVTFRCDPISEHNRLYWYRQTLGQGPEFLTYFQNEAQLEKSRLLSDRFSAERPKGSFSTLEIQRTEQGDSAMYLCASSTTEGSRSSYNEQFFGPGTRLTVL.

The V call is TRBV5-6, the J call TRBJ1-5; 7 nucleotides line up with TRBD1. Germline V gene data show CDR1 as SGHDT and CDR2 as YYEEEE. The ends lost 1 base at V and 9 bases at J; junction bases unmatched: 13. This CDR3 has 16 residues. The CDR3 bases are TGTGCCAGCAGCTTGATGGGACAGACTTTGGAAGGGCCCCAGCATTTT. It codes for CASSLMGQTLEGPQHF.

V is TRBV11-1 and J is TRBJ1-1, with D unclear. CDR1 and CDR2 from the germline V gene are SGHAT and FQDESV (reference sequence). The length of the CDR3 is 13 residues. With 2 bases removed from V and 3 bases from J, the gap between germline ends came to 7 bases. CDR3 sequence reads: CASSLKQYTEAFF. In DNA, the CDR3 is TGTGCCAGCAGCTTAAAACAGTACACTGAAGCTTTCTTT. Combining the CDR3 with reference TRBV11-1 and TRBJ1-1 gives the whole variable domain EAEVAQSPRYKITEKSQAVAFWCDPISGHATLYWYRQILGQGPELLVQFQDESVVDDSQLPKDRFSAERLKGVDSTLKIQPAELGDSAMYLCASSLKQYTEAFFGQGTRLTVV.

V usage is TRBV19 and J usage is TRBJ2-7; 13 bases match TRBD2. CDR1 and CDR2 (germline): LNHDA, SQIVND (reference sequence). V shed 6 bases and J 6 bases; nucleotides not matched to a gene: 5. This CDR3 is built from 14 residues. The CDR3 nucleotides read TGTGCCAGTAGCGCACTAGCGGGAGGGGGCGAGCAGTACTTC. Protein product: CASSALAGGGEQYF.

This clone appeared once. The V gene is TRBV5-6, the J gene TRBJ1-6; possible D gene TRBD1, 5 bases. Trimming shortened V by 4 bases and J by 0 bases, and 20 bases separated the two germline ends. This CDR3 comprises 19 residues. Germline V gene sequence: CDR1 SGHDT, CDR2 YYEEEE. The CDR3 region has the DNA TGTGCCAGCAGCGCCGGGAGGGGATCCCTTAGCTCCTATAATTCACCCCTCCACTTT. Encoded protein: CASSAGRGSLSSYNSPLHF.

This sequence joins TRBV7-2 and TRBJ1-1; D is perhaps TRBD1 (5 bases). Trimming removed 1 base from V and 4 bases from J, with 10 bases in between. Germline-derived CDR1 and CDR2 are SGHTA and FQGNSA. CDR3 length: 14 residues. CDR3 coding DNA: TGTGCCAGCAGCTTAGAGGCAGGGAGCACTGAAGCTTTCTTT. Amino acid sequence: CASSLEAGSTEAFF.

V and J are TRBV28 and TRBJ2-2; D is undetermined. Germline V gene lookup returns CDR1 MDHEN and CDR2 SYDVKM. This CDR3 comprises 15 residues. V dropped 4 bases and J dropped 7 bases, with 16 bases sitting between them. CDR3 DNA: TGTGCCAGCAGTTCAACTTTATATGGTGGCGGGGAGCTGTTTTTT. It translates to CASSSTLYGGGELFF.

The chain links TRBV7-9 to TRBJ2-1; TRBD2 might be the D (6 bases). V was clipped by 5 bases and J by 12 bases, with 17 bases between them. The germline gives CDR1 SEHNR, CDR2 FQNEAQ (reference sequence). The length of the CDR3 is 13 residues. The CDR3 coding sequence is TGTGCCAGCAGCCACCCGGTACCAGCGGGGCAGTTCTTC. This encodes CASSHPVPAGQFF.

The chain uses TRBV9 and TRBJ1-5; D ambiguous. The CDR3 runs 14 residues. With 0 bases removed from V and 4 bases from J, the gap between germline ends came to 8 bases. Germline V CDR1 and CDR2: SGDLS, YYNGEE. This CDR3 is CASSVGQTNQPQHF. CDR3 in DNA: TGTGCCAGCAGCGTAGGTCAGACTAATCAGCCCCAGCATTTT.

J is TRBJ1-4 and V is TRBV5-1; D unresolved. This CDR3 spans 13 amino acids. Germline loops: CDR1 SGHRS, CDR2 YFSETQ. The V end lost 4 bases, the J end lost 8 bases, and 12 bases lay between the germline ends. CDR3 sequence: CASSPDNSEKLFF. CDR3 in DNA: TGCGCCAGCAGCCCTGACAATTCCGAAAAACTGTTTTTT.

The chain has TRBV27 and TRBJ2-7; TRBD1 is a possible D gene (6 bases). This CDR3 region has 14 residues. The germline V gene has CDR1 MNHEY and CDR2 SMNVEV (reference sequence). With 5 bases removed from V and 1 base from J, the gap between germline ends came to 12 bases. This chain's CDR3 is CASSPVDRSYEQYF. In nucleotides, the CDR3 is TGTGCCAGCAGTCCTGTGGACAGATCCTACGAGCAGTACTTC.

This clone was detected only once. The chain is built from TRBV5-1 and TRBJ2-7; weak D call: TRBD2 (6 bases). The CDR3 runs 14 residues. Trimming pared 4 bases from V and 7 bases from J, leaving 18 bases between. Germline V CDR1 and CDR2: SGHRS, YFSETQ. The CDR3 nucleotides are TGCGCCAGCAGCCCCGGGACTCAAGGAGGGGAGCAGTACTTC. It codes for CASSPGTQGGEQYF.

This rearrangement joins TRBV6-1 to TRBJ1-5; D gene unclear. Trimming removed 1 base at V and 3 bases at J, with 10 bases between. Germline assignment: CDR1 MNHNS and CDR2 SASEGT. The CDR3 length is 15 residues. The CDR3 spells CASSEGGGINQPQHF. In DNA, the CDR3 is TGTGCCAGCAGTGAAGGGGGAGGGATCAATCAGCCCCAGCATTTT.

This clone appeared once. The chain recombines TRBV7-8 with TRBJ2-7; 7 positions agree with TRBD1. The CDR3 is 15 residues long. Unmatched junction bases numbered 7, after V lost 2 bases and J lost 3 bases. Germline V gene data show CDR1 as SGHVS and CDR2 as FQNEAQ. The CDR3 region is CASSLLPDRVYEQYF. The CDR3 coding sequence is TGTGCCAGCAGCTTATTGCCCGACAGGGTCTACGAGCAGTACTTC.

This chain connects TRBV5-4 to TRBJ2-5; no definite D call. CDR1 and CDR2 (germline): SGHNT, YYREEE (reference sequence). V was cut by 4 bases and J by 0 bases, with 13 bases left in between. The CDR3 length is 15 residues. CDR3 residues: CASSPKSAYQETQYF. CDR3 nucleotide sequence: TGTGCCAGCAGCCCCAAAAGCGCGTACCAAGAGACCCAGTACTTC.

This CDR3 is CASSLGDKIYGYTF. The CDR3 bases are TGTGCCAGCAGCTTGGGGGATAAAATTTATGGCTACACCTTC. The chain couples TRBV11-1 to TRBJ1-2; D might be TRBD1 (5 bases). CDR3 size: 14 residues. Germline CDR1 reads SGHAT; CDR2 reads FQDESV (reference sequence). The V end lost 3 bases, the J end lost 5 bases, and 13 bases lay between the germline ends.

V gene TRBV28 combines with J gene TRBJ2-7, with D unclear. CDR1 is MDHEN, CDR2 SYDVKM, per germline. The CDR3 loop spans 13 amino acids. Between the trimmed V and J ends, which lost 5 bases and 3 bases, there was a span of 11 bases. CDR3 residues: CASSPPRLYEQYF. Here the CDR3 DNA reads TGTGCCAGCAGTCCCCCCAGACTCTACGAGCAGTACTTC.